This TCR beta chain was profiled in a study of control samples from healthy donors and cancer patients. This CDR3 comprises 15 residues. The germline gives CDR1 LNHDA, CDR2 SQIVND (reference sequence). V was clipped by 5 bases and J by 2 bases; unmatched bases: 6. Assay used: immunoSEQ multiplex PCR; TCRdb lists only in-frame clones, some missing. The top ten clones hold almost 6% of a sample with 60,000 to 85,000 clones, roughly 92% of them seen once. The clonotype comes from a woman aged 55 to 70 in good health. V and J are TRBV19 and TRBJ2-5; 9 bases line up with TRBD2. The sample was blood. CDR3 protein: CASSVSGRIQETQYF. The CDR3, as DNA: TGTGCCAGTAGTGTTAGCGGGAGAATACAAGAGACCCAGTACTTC.